The 24 T cell receptor beta chains below all came from one sample that was sequenced in a study of Graves' ophthalmopathy and Graves' hyperthyroidism. Investigators amplified TCR beta CDR3 regions from RNA transcripts. An initial RT-PCR round employing HTBI primers preceded a second-round multiplex PCR. TCRdb passed the multiplex PCR reads through MiXCR, listing each CDR3 protein once. The sample lists 1 million to 1.3 million distinct CDR3 sequences, roughly 35% occurring once. Sequenced material: peripheral blood or thyroid tissue (not recorded which). The receptor set was obtained from an adult man with Graves' hyperthyroidism.

This clonotype was detected many times. The chain uses TRBV7-9 and TRBJ2-7, with TRBD1 matching over 8 bases. After removal of 5 bases from V and 0 bases from J, the junction contained 9 bases not matched to a gene. CDR1 SEHNR and CDR2 FQNEAQ come from the germline V gene (reference sequence). The CDR3 contains 16 residues. CDR3 coding DNA: TGTGCCAGCAGCAAGACGGACAGGGTGGCCTCCTACGAGCAGTACTTC. This gives the protein CASSKTDRVASYEQYF.

V is TRBV5-1 and J is TRBJ2-7; D remains ambiguous. There are 14 residues in the CDR3. CDR1 and CDR2 (germline): SGHRS, YFSETQ. Deletions cut 5 bases from V and 4 bases from J, with 16 bases between. CDR3 loop: CASSARDALYEQYF. CDR3 nucleotide sequence: TGCGCCAGCAGTGCTAGAGACGCTTTATACGAGCAGTACTTC.

The chain employs TRBV7-9 and TRBJ1-1; no clear D. V lost 3 bases and J 3 bases, leaving 8 bases between the germline ends. The CDR3 length is 13 residues. Germline V gives CDR1 SEHNR, CDR2 FQNEAQ (reference sequence). The CDR3 DNA reads TGTGCCAGCAGCTTGAACCAGCACACTGAAGCTTTCTTT. Protein product: CASSLNQHTEAFF.

The chain carries TRBV10-3 and TRBJ1-5; TRBD1 matches 8 bases. The CDR3 runs to 17 residues. J gave up 2 bases and V 3 bases, and 9 bases lay outside the gene matches. Germline V gene sequence: CDR1 ENHRY, CDR2 SYGVKD. CDR3 DNA: TGTGCCATCAGTGATCCTCAACCGGGACAGGGCAATCAGCCCCAGCATTTT. This gives the protein CAISDPQPGQGNQPQHF.

This sequence joins TRBV7-9 and TRBJ2-6, with D possibly TRBD2 on 5 matching bases. CDR3 length: 15 residues. CDR1 SEHNR and CDR2 FQNEAQ come from the germline V gene (reference sequence). The germline V and J ends were trimmed by 5 bases and 1 base, with 9 bases remaining between them. The CDR3 DNA is TGTGCCAGCAGCCCCGGGGAATCTGGGGCCAACGTCCTGACTTTC. Protein sequence: CASSPGESGANVLTF. Together with reference TRBV7-9 and TRBJ2-6, the CDR3 gives the full variable domain: DTGVSQNPRHKITKRGQNVTFRCDPISEHNRLYWYRQTLGQGPEFLTYFQNEAQLEKSRLLSDRFSAERPKGSFSTLEIQRTEQGDSAMYLCASSPGESGANVLTFGAGSRLTVL.

The table lists this clonotype with many counts. The chain carries TRBV7-8 and TRBJ1-3; tentative D call: TRBD1 (5 bases). Germline assignment: CDR1 SGHVS and CDR2 FQNEAQ. Trimming removed 5 bases at V and 4 bases at J, with 15 bases between. The CDR3 consists of 15 residues. This CDR3 is CASSPRPGSGNTIYF. In DNA, the CDR3 is TGTGCCAGCAGCCCCAGGCCAGGGTCGGGAAACACCATATATTTT. Complete variable domain (other parts from reference TRBV7-8 and TRBJ1-3): GAGVSQSPRYKVAKRGQDVALRCDPISGHVSLFWYQQALGQGPEFLTYFQNEAQLDKSGLPSDRFFAERPEGSVSTLKIQRTQQEDSAVYLCASSPRPGSGNTIYFGEGSWLTVV.

The chain joins TRBV10-3 to TRBJ1-6; no definite D call. The V end lost 1 base, the J end lost 5 bases, and 6 bases lay between the germline ends. Germline CDR1 is ENHRY and CDR2 is SYGVKD. There are 14 residues in the CDR3. This CDR3 is CAISEYSNNSPLHF. In nucleotides, the CDR3 is TGTGCCATCAGTGAGTACAGTAATAATTCACCCCTCCACTTT.

The sample holds a few counts of this clonotype. The chain combines TRBV7-8 with TRBJ1-6; D remains ambiguous. Trimming removed 2 bases at V and 10 bases at J, with 15 bases between. The CDR3 covers 15 residues. The V gene's germline CDR1 is SGHVS and CDR2 FQNEAQ. This CDR3 is CASSLRSSVASPLHF. In DNA form, the CDR3 reads TGTGCCAGCAGCTTAAGGTCGTCAGTAGCCTCACCCCTCCACTTT.

The V gene is TRBV6-5, the J gene TRBJ1-4; D is unresolved. The V end was cut by 5 bases, the J end by 5 bases, with 12 bases between. This CDR3 contains 14 residues. CDR1 and CDR2 (germline): MNHEY, SVGAGI. CDR3 in DNA: TGTGCCAGCAGTCCTACGGACTCCAATGAAAAACTGTTTTTT. This encodes CASSPTDSNEKLFF.

To note about this clonotype: A read error is possible here, since a much larger clone lies one base away. CDR3 DNA: TGTGCCAGCAGTTATGAGGGGGCTGGGGCCAACGCCCTGACTTTC. As protein: CASSYEGAGANALTF. V is TRBV6-5 and J is TRBJ2-6; 7 bases line up with TRBD1. The CDR3 loop spans 15 amino acids. Per germline, CDR1 MNHEY and CDR2 SVGAGI.

This clonotype has more than one count but fewer than ten. The chain is built from TRBV7-2 and TRBJ2-3; D remains ambiguous. The germline gives CDR1 SGHTA, CDR2 FQGNSA. The CDR3 sequence is 14 residues long. V was pared by 5 bases and J by 3 bases, with 12 bases between. This chain's CDR3 is CASSGRFGTDTQYF. In DNA form, the CDR3 reads TGTGCCAGCAGCGGCAGGTTTGGTACAGATACGCAGTATTTT.

The J gene is TRBJ1-6, the V gene TRBV7-2; TRBD2 agrees at 11 bases. With the DNA end fitting TRBJ2-7 better, the J assignment may be wrong. The CDR3 sequence is 15 residues long. Germline CDR1 is SGHTA and CDR2 is FQGNSA. As DNA, the CDR3 is TGTGCCAGCAGCTCAACCGGACTAGCGGGCTACGAGCAGTACTTC. Residues: CASSSTGLAGYEQYF.

This sequence joins TRBV24-1 and TRBJ2-5, with 12 bases that match TRBD1. This CDR3 contains 14 residues. From germline, CDR1 is KGHDR and CDR2 SFDVKD. J was trimmed by 5 bases and V by 7 bases; bases with no gene match: 4. CDR3 in DNA: TGTGCCACCAGCGACGGGACAGGGGGCGAGACCCAGTACTTC. Amino acids: CATSDGTGGETQYF.

Regarding this clonotype: Possible read error: a much larger clone is one base away. The rearrangement uses TRBV20-1 and TRBJ2-5; tentative D call: TRBD1 (6 bases). The CDR3 is 13 amino acids. Between the trimmed V and J ends, which lost 6 bases and 9 bases, there was a span of 20 bases. Germline-derived CDR1 and CDR2 are DFQATT and SNEGSKA (reference sequence). This CDR3 reads CSAPGVGVEAQYF. The CDR3 DNA reads TGCAGTGCGCCAGGGGTGGGGGTGGAGGCCCAGTACTTC.

This clonotype has a count of ten or more. Its ends do not fully match the called genes, so a read error is possible. The chain employs TRBV7-2 and TRBJ2-7, with a tentative D call TRBD2 (5 bases). Germline assignment: CDR1 SGHTA and CDR2 FQGNSA. This CDR3 has 15 amino acids. For the CDR3, the DNA is TGTGCCAGCAGTTTAGGTTCGGGGTACGGCTACGAGCAGTACTTC. Protein sequence: CASSLGSGYGYEQYF.

The chain uses TRBV24-1 and TRBJ1-5; weak D call: TRBD1 (5 bases). Germline loops: CDR1 KGHDR, CDR2 SFDVKD. The CDR3 has 15 amino acids. V lost 2 bases to trimming and J lost 7 bases, with 14 bases between them. The CDR3 nucleotides read TGTGCCACCAGTGATTGGCGGGGACCAAACCAGCCCCAGCATTTT. It yields the protein CATSDWRGPNQPQHF.

The chain links TRBV7-2 to TRBJ2-7; D is perhaps TRBD2 (6 bases). Trimming cost V 1 base and J 5 bases, with 9 bases left between them. This CDR3 has 13 amino acids. CDR1 SGHTA and CDR2 FQGNSA come from the germline V gene. The DNA for the CDR3 is TGTGCCAGCAGCTTAGGCGGGGATCACGAGCAGTACTTC. Translating it yields CASSLGGDHEQYF.

The gene calls are TRBV6-5 and TRBJ2-5; D remains unclear. V lost 6 bases and J 4 bases, leaving 21 bases between the germline ends. Germline CDR1 reads MNHEY; CDR2 reads SVGAGI. The CDR3 length is 16 residues. The CDR3 DNA is TGTGCCAGCAGCTCCCGACCACAGTTGTACCGAGAGACCCAGTACTTC. Its translation: CASSSRPQLYRETQYF.

Points on this clonotype: It may be a read error: a sequence one base away is much more abundant. The chain is built from TRBV5-8 and TRBJ2-7, with D possibly being TRBD2 (5 bases). This CDR3 is built from 12 residues. Germline V gives CDR1 SGHTS, CDR2 YDEGEE. The CDR3 reads CASSMTTHEQYF. CDR3 nucleotide sequence: TGCGCCAGCAGCATGACTACCCACGAGCAGTACTTC.

The chain recombines TRBV7-4 with TRBJ2-7; D remains unclear. CDR3 size: 14 residues. V lost 5 bases and J lost 6, with 17 bases in between. From germline, CDR1 is SGHVT and CDR2 SQSDAQ. The CDR3 region has the DNA TGTGCCAGCAGCCCTGGACGGATGAAGTTCGAGCAGTACTTC. Translated, it gives CASSPGRMKFEQYF. Complete variable domain (other parts from reference TRBV7-4 and TRBJ2-7): GAGVSQSPRYKVAKRGRDVALRCDSISGHVTLYWYRQTLGQGSEVLTYSQSDAQRDKSGRPSGRFSAERPERSVSTLKIQRTEQGDSAVYLCASSPGRMKFEQYFGPGTRLTVT.

This clonotype has at least ten counts. The chain employs TRBV7-9 and TRBJ1-1; D is possibly TRBD1 (5 bases). Deletions cut 5 bases from V and 1 base from J, with 14 bases between. There are 15 residues in the CDR3. Germline loops: CDR1 SEHNR, CDR2 FQNEAQ (reference sequence). The CDR3 bases are TGTGCCAGCAGCACGGGGGAATGGGGGAACACTGAAGCTTTCTTT. Its translation: CASSTGEWGNTEAFF.

This clonotype has only one observation. This may come from a read error, since a much larger clone is one base off. The chain couples TRBV10-2 to TRBJ1-5; D is uncertain. Germline values: CDR1 WSHSY, CDR2 SAAADI. This CDR3 contains 15 residues. The V gene lost 6 bases and the J gene lost 3 bases, with 15 bases spanning the gap. As DNA, the CDR3 is TGCGCCAGCAGCCACCTTCCGGGAAACAATCAGCCCCAGCATTTT. Its protein is CASSHLPGNNQPQHF.

The chain joins TRBV5-4 to TRBJ2-7, with a tentative D call TRBD2 (5 bases). Trimming took off 3 bases at V and 2 bases at J, with 12 bases between the two ends. CDR3 length: 14 amino acids. Germline CDR1 is SGHNT and CDR2 is YYREEE (reference sequence). For the CDR3, the DNA is TGTGCCAGCAGCTCCGGACTGATGACCTACGAGCAGTACTTC. Translating gives CASSSGLMTYEQYF.

There are many counts of this clonotype. The CDR3 nucleotides read TGTGCCAGCAGCCCCGTTGGCTACACCTTC. Protein: CASSPVGYTF. The genes are TRBV2 and TRBJ1-2, with D unclear. The CDR3 is 10 amino acids. The germline V gene encodes CDR1 SNHLY and CDR2 FYNNEI. V lost 6 bases, J lost 7 bases, and 6 bases lay in between.